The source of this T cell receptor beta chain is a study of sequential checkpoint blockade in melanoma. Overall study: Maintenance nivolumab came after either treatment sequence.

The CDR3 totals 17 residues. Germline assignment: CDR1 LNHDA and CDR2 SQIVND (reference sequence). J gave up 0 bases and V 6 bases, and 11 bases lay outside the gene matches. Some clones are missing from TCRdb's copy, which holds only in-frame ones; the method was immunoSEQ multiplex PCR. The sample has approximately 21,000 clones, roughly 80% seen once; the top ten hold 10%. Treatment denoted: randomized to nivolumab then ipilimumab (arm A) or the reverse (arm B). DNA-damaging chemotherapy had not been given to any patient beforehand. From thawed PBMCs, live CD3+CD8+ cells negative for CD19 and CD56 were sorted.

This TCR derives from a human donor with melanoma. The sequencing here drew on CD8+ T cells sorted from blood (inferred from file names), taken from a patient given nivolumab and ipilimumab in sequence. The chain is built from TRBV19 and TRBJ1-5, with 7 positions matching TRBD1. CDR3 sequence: CASSVRDSRYSNQPQHF. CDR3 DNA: TGTGCCAGTAGCGTAAGGGACAGTCGATATAGCAATCAGCCCCAGCATTTT.